A single sample gave rise to the 5 T cell receptor beta chains below, sequenced in a study of STAT3 mutations in large granular lymphocyte leukemia. Study-wide findings and caveats: At least one immunodominant TCR beta clonotype appeared in every T-cell large granular lymphocyte leukemia patient.

The data were produced by immunoSEQ multiplex PCR, yet TCRdb's version contains in-frame clones alone and is incomplete. The table has over 10,000 clones, about 85% seen once. These receptors have no known antigen. Sequences were obtained from peripheral blood mononuclear cells. Source of these receptors: a man in his fifties or sixties with T-cell large granular lymphocyte leukemia. Some clones in this sample may be carry-over from other donors' samples.

The chain combines TRBV27 with TRBJ1-6; 7 bases align to TRBD1. The CDR3 runs 15 residues. Per the germline V gene, CDR1 is MNHEY and CDR2 is SMNVEV (reference sequence). V lost 6 bases, J lost 10 bases, and 12 bases stayed unmatched. CDR3 sequence: CASRFKGASGSPLHF. The CDR3 nucleotides are TGTGCCAGCAGATTCAAGGGGGCGTCGGGATCACCCCTCCACTTT.

The chain is built from TRBV7-2 and TRBJ1-3, with D tentatively TRBD1 (5 bases). Germline lookup yields CDR1 SGHTA and CDR2 FQGNSA. CDR3 length: 15 residues. Between the trimmed V and J ends, which lost 1 base and 0 bases, there was a span of 7 bases. The CDR3 reads CASSLVTGSGNTIYF. The DNA for the CDR3 is TGTGCCAGCAGCTTAGTTACAGGCTCTGGAAACACCATATATTTT.

The chain carries TRBV18 and TRBJ2-5, with D perhaps matching TRBD2 (6 bases). This CDR3 has 13 residues. The germline gives CDR1 KGHSH, CDR2 LQKENI. Trimming shortened V by 4 bases and J by 14 bases, and 20 bases separated the two germline ends. This CDR3 is CASSRSVQEGIYF. CDR3 in DNA: TGTGCCAGCTCACGGTCCGTGCAGGAGGGGATCTACTTC.

The V gene is TRBV13, the J gene TRBJ2-3; 9 nucleotides line up with TRBD2. Per the germline V gene, CDR1 is PRHDT and CDR2 is FYEKMQ (reference sequence). With 5 bases clipped from V and 1 base from J, the junction kept 1 base outside the gene matches. The CDR3 sequence is 14 residues long. The CDR3 DNA is TGTGCCAGCAGCCAGCGGGGGGGCACAGATACGCAGTATTTT. This codes for CASSQRGGTDTQYF. Using reference TRBV13 and TRBJ2-3 for the parts outside the CDR3, the full variable domain is AAGVIQSPRHLIKEKRETATLKCYPIPRHDTVYWYQQGPGQDPQFLISFYEKMQSDKGSIPDRFSAQQFSDYHSELNMSSLELGDSALYFCASSQRGGTDTQYFGPGTRLTVL.

The chain combines TRBV4-3 with TRBJ2-3, with a weak D call TRBD2 (5 bases). V lost 0 bases and J lost 4, with 14 bases in between. From germline, CDR1 is LGHNA and CDR2 YSLEER. The CDR3 consists of 16 residues. Here the CDR3 DNA reads TGCGCCAGCAGCCAAGAGACCGATCGGGGTTCAGATACGCAGTATTTT. Translating gives CASSQETDRGSDTQYF.